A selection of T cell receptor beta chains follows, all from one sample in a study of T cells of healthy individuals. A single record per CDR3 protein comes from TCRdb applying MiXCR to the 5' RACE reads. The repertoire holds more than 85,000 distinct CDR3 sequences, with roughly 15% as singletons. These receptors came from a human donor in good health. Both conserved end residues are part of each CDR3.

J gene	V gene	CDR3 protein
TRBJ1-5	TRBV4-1	CASSQDNSLGGYQPQHF
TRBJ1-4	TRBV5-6	CASSAVRGDNEKLFF
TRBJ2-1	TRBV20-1	CSARDIGNEQFF
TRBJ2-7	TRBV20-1	CSASQGSGEQYF
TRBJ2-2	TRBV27	CASSLSGPDTGELFF
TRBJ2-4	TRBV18	CASSPQGGNIQYF
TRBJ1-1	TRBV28	CASGTPGSEAFF
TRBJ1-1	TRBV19	CASSTGRMNTEAFF
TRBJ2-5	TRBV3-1	CASSRLAVLQETQYF
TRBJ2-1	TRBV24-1	CATSDLTGGYNEQFF